These 4 T cell receptor beta chains were all obtained from the same sample, sequenced in a study of blood T cell repertoires in COVID-19. TCRdb's table, derived via immunoSEQ multiplex PCR, lists solely in-frame clones and lacks some. In the table there are approximately 210,000 clones, about 79% of which are singletons. The sequencing sample was made of PBMCs or T cells enriched from blood (not recorded which). The receptors come from a woman in her sixties who had recovered from COVID-19.

J is TRBJ2-1 and V is TRBV4-2, with 9 nucleotides matching TRBD2. J gave up 9 bases and V 0 bases, and 15 bases lay outside the gene matches. The CDR3 contains 18 residues. Germline V gene data show CDR1 as LGHNA and CDR2 as YNFKEQ. The CDR3 DNA reads as TGTGCCAGCAGCCAAGAGCAAGGATGGGCGGGAGGGCCACGTGAGCAGTTCTTC. Protein product: CASSQEQGWAGGPREQFF.

This rearrangement joins TRBV5-8 to TRBJ2-5; 9 bases map to TRBD1. CDR3 length equals 16 residues. The V segment lost 4 bases and the J segment 0 bases; nucleotides outside the gene matches: 7. Germline assignment: CDR1 SGHTS and CDR2 YDEGEE. The CDR3 nucleotides are TGTGCCAGCAGCCTAGGGACAGGGAAAAACCAAGAGACCCAGTACTTC. Its protein product is CASSLGTGKNQETQYF.

The CDR3 here is CASTLVGNTEAFF. The CDR3 DNA reads as TGTGCCAGCACCCTAGTGGGGAACACTGAAGCTTTCTTT. The V and J genes are TRBV7-9 and TRBJ1-1; D call uncertain. There are 13 residues in the CDR3. The V end was cut by 7 bases, the J end by 1 base, with 10 bases between. Germline CDR1 is SEHNR and CDR2 is FQNEAQ (reference sequence).

The genes are TRBV4-1 and TRBJ1-3; no clear D gene. The CDR3 length is 15 residues. Germline-derived CDR1 and CDR2 are MGHRA and YSYEKL. V was cut by 0 bases and J by 1 base, with 7 bases left in between. In nucleotides, the CDR3 is TGCGCCAGCAGCCAAGATTCGGGATCTGGAAACACCATATATTTT. Amino acids: CASSQDSGSGNTIYF.